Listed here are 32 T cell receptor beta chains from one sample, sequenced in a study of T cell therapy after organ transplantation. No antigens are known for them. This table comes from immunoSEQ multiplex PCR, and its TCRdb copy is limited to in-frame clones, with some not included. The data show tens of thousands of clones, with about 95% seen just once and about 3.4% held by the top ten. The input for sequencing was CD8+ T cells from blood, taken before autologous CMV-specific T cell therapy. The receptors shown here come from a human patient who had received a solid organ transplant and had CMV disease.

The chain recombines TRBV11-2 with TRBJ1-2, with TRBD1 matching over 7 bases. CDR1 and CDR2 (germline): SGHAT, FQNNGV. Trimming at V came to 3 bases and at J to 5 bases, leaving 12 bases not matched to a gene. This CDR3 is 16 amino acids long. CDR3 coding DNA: TGTGCCAGCAGCTTTAGTCCGACAGGGTCCGGATATGGCTACACCTTC. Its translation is CASSFSPTGSGYGYTF.

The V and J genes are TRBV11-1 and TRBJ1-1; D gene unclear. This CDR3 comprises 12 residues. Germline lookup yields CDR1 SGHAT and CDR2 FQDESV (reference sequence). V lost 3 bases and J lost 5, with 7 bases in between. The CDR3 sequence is CASSFTETEAFF. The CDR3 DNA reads TGTGCCAGCAGCTTCACGGAGACTGAAGCTTTCTTT. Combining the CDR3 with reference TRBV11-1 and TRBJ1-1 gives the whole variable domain EAEVAQSPRYKITEKSQAVAFWCDPISGHATLYWYRQILGQGPELLVQFQDESVVDDSQLPKDRFSAERLKGVDSTLKIQPAELGDSAMYLCASSFTETEAFFGQGTRLTVV.

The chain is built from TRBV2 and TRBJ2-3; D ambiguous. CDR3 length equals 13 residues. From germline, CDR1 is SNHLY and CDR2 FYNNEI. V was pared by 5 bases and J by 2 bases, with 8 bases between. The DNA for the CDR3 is TGTGCCAGCAGTAAGGACCCCACAGATACGCAGTATTTT. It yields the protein CASSKDPTDTQYF.

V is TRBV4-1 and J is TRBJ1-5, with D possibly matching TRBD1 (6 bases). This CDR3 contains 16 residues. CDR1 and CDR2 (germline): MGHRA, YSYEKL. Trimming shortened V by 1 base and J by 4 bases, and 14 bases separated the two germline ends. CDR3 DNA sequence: TGCGCCAGCAGCCAAGCGGGCAGGGGCGTTAATCAGCCCCAGCATTTT. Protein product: CASSQAGRGVNQPQHF.

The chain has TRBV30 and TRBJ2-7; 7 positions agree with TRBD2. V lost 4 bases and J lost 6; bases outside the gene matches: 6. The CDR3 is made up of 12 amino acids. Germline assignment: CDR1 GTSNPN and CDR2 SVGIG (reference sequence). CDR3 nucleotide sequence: TGTGCCTGGATGGGGGGGATGTCCGAGCAGTACTTC. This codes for CAWMGGMSEQYF. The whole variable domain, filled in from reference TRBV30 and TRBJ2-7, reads SQTIHQWPATLVQPVGSPLSLECTVEGTSNPNLYWYRQAAGRGLQLLFYSVGIGQISSEVPQNLSASRPQDRQFILSSKKLLLSDSGFYLCAWMGGMSEQYFGPGTRLTVT.

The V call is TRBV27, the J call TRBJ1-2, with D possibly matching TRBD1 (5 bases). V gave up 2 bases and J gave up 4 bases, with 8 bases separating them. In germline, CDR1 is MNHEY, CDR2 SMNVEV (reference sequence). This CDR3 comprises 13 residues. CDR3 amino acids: CASSLRQGYGYTF. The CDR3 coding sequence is TGTGCCAGCAGTTTAAGGCAGGGCTATGGCTACACCTTC.

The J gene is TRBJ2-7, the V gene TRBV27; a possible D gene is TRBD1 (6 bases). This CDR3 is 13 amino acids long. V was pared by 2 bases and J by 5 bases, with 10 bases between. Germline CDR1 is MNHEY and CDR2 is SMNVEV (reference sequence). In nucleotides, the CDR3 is TGTGCCAGCAGTTTAATACAGGGCGACGAGCAGTACTTC. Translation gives CASSLIQGDEQYF.

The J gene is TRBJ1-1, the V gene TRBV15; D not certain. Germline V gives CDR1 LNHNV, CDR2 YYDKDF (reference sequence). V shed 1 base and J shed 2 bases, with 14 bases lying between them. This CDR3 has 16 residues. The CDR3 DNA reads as TGTGCCACCAGCAGAGTGCCGGCGGGGTACAACACTGAAGCTTTCTTT. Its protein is CATSRVPAGYNTEAFF.

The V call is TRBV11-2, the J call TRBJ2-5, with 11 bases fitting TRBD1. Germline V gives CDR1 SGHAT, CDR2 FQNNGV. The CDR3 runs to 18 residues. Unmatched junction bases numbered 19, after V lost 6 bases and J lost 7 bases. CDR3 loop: CASRHYGAGTGGTGTQYF. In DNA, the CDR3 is TGTGCCAGCAGACACTATGGAGCGGGGACAGGGGGAACGGGGACCCAGTACTTC.

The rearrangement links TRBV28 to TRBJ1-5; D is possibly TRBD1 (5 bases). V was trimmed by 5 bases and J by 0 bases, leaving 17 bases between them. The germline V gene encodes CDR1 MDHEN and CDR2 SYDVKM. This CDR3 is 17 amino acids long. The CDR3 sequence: CASSTPGTLYSNQPQHF. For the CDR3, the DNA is TGTGCCAGCAGTACCCCCGGGACTCTTTATAGCAATCAGCCCCAGCATTTT.

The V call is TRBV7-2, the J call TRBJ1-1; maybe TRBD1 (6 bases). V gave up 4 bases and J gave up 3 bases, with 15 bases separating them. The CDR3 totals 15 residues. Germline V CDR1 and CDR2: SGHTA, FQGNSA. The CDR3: CASSSRVTGYTEAFF. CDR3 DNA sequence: TGTGCCAGCAGCTCTAGGGTCACAGGGTACACTGAAGCTTTCTTT.

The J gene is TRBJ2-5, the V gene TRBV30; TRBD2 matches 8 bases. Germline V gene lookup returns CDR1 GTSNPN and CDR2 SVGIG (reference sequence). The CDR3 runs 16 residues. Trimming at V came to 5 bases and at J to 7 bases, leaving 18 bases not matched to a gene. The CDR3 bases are TGTGCCTGGGGACTTCGACCCCTCGGGGGGGTGGGGACCCAGTACTTC. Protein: CAWGLRPLGGVGTQYF. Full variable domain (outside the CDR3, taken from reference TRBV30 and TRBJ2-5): SQTIHQWPATLVQPVGSPLSLECTVEGTSNPNLYWYRQAAGRGLQLLFYSVGIGQISSEVPQNLSASRPQDRQFILSSKKLLLSDSGFYLCAWGLRPLGGVGTQYFGPGTRLLVL.

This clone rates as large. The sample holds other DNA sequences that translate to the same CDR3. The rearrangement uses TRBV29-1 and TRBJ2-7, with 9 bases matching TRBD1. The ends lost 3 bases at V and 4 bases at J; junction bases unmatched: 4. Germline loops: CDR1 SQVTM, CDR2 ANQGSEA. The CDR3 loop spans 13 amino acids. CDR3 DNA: TGCAGCGTTGAGTCGACAGGGGGGTACGAGCAGTACTTC. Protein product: CSVESTGGYEQYF.

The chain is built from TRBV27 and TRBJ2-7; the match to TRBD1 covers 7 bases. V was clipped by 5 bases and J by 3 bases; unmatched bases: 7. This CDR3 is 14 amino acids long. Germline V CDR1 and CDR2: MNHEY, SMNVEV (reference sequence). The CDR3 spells CASSPGTELYEQYF. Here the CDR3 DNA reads TGTGCCAGCAGTCCAGGGACAGAGCTCTACGAGCAGTACTTC.

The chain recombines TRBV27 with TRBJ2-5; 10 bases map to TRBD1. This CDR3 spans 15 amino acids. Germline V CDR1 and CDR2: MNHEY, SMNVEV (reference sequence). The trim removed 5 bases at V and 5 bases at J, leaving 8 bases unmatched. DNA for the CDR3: TGTGCCAGCAGTCCCGGACAGGGGGGTTGGGAGACCCAGTACTTC. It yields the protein CASSPGQGGWETQYF.

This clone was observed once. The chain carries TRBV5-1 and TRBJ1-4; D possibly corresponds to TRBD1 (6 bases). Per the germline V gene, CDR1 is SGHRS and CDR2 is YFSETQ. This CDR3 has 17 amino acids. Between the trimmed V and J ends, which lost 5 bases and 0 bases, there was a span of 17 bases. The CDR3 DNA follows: TGCGCCAGCAGAGAGGGGGAAGCGAAACCAACTAATGAAAAACTGTTTTTT. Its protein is CASREGEAKPTNEKLFF.

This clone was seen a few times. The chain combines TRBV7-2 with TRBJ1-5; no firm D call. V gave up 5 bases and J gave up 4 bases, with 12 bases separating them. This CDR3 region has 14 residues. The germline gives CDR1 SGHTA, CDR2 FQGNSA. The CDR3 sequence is CASSPGPANQPQHF. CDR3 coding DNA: TGTGCCAGCAGCCCAGGACCGGCTAATCAGCCCCAGCATTTT.

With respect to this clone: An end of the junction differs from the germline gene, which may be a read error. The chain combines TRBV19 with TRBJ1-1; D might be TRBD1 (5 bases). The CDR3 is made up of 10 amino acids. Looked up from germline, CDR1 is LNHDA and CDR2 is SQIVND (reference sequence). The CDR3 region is CGTLGTEAFF. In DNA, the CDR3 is TGCGGGACCCTAGGAACTGAAGCTTTCTTT.

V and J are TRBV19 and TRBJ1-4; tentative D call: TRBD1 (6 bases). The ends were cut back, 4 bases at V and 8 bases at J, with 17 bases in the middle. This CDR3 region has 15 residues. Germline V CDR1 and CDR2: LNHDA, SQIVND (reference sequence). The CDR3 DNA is TGTGCCAGTAGTAGGGGGTTGGGGGGCCAAGAAAAACTGTTTTTT. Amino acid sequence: CASSRGLGGQEKLFF.

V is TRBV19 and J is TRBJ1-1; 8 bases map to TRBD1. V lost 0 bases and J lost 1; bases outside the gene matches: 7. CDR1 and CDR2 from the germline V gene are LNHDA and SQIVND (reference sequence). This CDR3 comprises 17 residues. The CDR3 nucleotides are TGTGCCAGTAGTATAGAACTCCAGGGGGCTTGGAACACTGAAGCTTTCTTT. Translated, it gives CASSIELQGAWNTEAFF. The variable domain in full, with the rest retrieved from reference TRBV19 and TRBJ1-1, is DGGITQSPKYLFRKEGQNVTLSCEQNLNHDAMYWYRQDPGQGLRLIYYSQIVNDFQKGDIAEGYSVSREKKESFPLTVTSAQKNPTAFYLCASSIELQGAWNTEAFFGQGTRLTVV.

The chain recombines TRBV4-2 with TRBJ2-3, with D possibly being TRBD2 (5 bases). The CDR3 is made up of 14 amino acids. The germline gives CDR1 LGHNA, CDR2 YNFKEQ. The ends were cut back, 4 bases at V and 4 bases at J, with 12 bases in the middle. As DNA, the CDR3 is TGTGCCAGCAGCCTCCCGGACTCAGCAGATACGCAGTATTTT. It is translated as CASSLPDSADTQYF.

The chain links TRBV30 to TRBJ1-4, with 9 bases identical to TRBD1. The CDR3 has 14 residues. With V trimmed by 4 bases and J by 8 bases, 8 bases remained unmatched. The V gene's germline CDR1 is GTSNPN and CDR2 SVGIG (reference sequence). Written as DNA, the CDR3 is TGTGCCTGGACCGGGACAGGGCGTTTGGAAAAACTGTTTTTT. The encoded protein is CAWTGTGRLEKLFF.

The CDR3 nucleotides read TGTGCCAGCAGTTTTGTCACGACCAATCATGCGCCCCAGCATTTT. Its translation: CASSFVTTNHAPQHF. The chain recombines TRBV28 with TRBJ1-5; D is ambiguous. V was pared by 3 bases and J by 9 bases, with 18 bases between. The length of the CDR3 is 15 residues. The germline V gene has CDR1 MDHEN and CDR2 SYDVKM.

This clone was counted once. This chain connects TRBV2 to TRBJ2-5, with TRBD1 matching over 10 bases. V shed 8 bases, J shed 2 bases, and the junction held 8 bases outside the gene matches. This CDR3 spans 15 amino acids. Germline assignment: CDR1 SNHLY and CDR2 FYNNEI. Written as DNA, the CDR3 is TGTGCCAGCGGCGGGACAGGGGACTTACAAGAGACCCAGTACTTC. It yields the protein CASGGTGDLQETQYF.

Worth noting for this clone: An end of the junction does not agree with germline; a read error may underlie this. CDR3 residues: CASSLGPGSWDF. As DNA, the CDR3 is TGTGCCAGCAGCTTGGGCCCAGGGAGCTGGGACTTC. The V call is TRBV5-6, the J call TRBJ2-7; D may be TRBD1 or TRBD2 (5 bases each). CDR3 size: 12 residues. The germline CDR1 and CDR2 sequences are SGHDT and YYEEEE.

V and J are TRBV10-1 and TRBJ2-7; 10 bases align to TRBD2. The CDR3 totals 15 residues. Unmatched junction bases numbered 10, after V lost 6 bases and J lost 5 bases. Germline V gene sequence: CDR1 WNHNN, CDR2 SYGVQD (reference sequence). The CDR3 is CASREREGRNDEQYF. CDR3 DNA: TGCGCCAGCAGAGAGCGGGAGGGCCGAAACGACGAGCAGTACTTC.

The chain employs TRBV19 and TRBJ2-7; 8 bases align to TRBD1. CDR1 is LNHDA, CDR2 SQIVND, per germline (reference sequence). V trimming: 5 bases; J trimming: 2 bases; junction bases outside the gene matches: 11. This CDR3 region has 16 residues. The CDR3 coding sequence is TGTGCCAGTAGTCCCCCGGACAGGGCCGCAACCTACGAGCAGTACTTC. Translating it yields CASSPPDRAATYEQYF. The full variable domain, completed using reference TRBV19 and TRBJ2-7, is DGGITQSPKYLFRKEGQNVTLSCEQNLNHDAMYWYRQDPGQGLRLIYYSQIVNDFQKGDIAEGYSVSREKKESFPLTVTSAQKNPTAFYLCASSPPDRAATYEQYFGPGTRLTVT.

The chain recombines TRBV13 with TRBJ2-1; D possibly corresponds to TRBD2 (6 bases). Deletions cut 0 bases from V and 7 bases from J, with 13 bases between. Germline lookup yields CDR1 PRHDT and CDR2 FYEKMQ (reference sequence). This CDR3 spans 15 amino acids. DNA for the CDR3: TGTGCCAGCAGCTTAGGCGGGAGCGGAAGGAATGAGCAGTTCTTC. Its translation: CASSLGGSGRNEQFF.

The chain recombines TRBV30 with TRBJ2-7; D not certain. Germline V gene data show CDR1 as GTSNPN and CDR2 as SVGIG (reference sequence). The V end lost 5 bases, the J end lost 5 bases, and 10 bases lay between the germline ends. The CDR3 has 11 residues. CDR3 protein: CAWFGVDEQYF. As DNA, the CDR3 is TGTGCCTGGTTTGGGGTTGACGAGCAGTACTTC.

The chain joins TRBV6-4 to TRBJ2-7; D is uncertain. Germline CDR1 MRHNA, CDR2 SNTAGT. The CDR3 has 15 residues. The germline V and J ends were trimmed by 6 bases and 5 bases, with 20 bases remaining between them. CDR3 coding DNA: TGTGCCAGCAGGAGAGTTACCTTAAAGCGTCACGAGCAGTACTTC. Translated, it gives CASRRVTLKRHEQYF.

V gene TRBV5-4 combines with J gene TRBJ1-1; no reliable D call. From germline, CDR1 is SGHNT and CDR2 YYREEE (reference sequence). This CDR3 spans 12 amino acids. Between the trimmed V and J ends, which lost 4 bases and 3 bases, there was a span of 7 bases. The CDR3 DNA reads TGTGCCAGCAGCACCGGACACACTGAAGCTTTCTTT. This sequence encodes CASSTGHTEAFF.

CDR3 loop: CASSLNVGGNYGYTF. CDR3 nucleotides: TGTGCCAGCAGCTTAAACGTCGGCGGCAACTATGGCTACACCTTC. The chain links TRBV7-3 to TRBJ1-2, with D uncertain. Deletions cut 1 base from V and 2 bases from J, with 11 bases between. CDR1 and CDR2 from the germline V gene are SGHTA and FQGTGA. This CDR3 comprises 15 residues. Complete variable domain (other parts from reference TRBV7-3 and TRBJ1-2): GAGVSQTPSNKVTEKGKYVELRCDPISGHTALYWYRQSLGQGPEFLIYFQGTGAADDSGLPNDRFFAVRPEGSVSTLKIQRTERGDSAVYLCASSLNVGGNYGYTFGSGTRLTVV.